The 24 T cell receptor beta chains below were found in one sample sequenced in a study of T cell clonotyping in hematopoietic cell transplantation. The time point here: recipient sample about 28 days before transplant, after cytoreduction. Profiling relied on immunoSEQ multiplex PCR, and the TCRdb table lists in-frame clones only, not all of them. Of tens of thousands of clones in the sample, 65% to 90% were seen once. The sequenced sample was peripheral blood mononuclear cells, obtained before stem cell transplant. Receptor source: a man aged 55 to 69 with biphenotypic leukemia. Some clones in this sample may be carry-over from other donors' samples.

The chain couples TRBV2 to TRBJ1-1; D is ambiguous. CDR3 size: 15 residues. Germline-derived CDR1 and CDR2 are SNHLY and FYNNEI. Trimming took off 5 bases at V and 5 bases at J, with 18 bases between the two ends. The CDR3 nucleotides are TGTGCCAGCAGTCCACGATCGAGGCGAGTTACTGAAGCTTTCTTT. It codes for CASSPRSRRVTEAFF.

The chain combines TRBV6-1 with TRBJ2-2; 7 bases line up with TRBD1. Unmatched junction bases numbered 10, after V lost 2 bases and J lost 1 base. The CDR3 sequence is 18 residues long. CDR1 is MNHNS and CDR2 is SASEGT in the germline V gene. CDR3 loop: CASSETVGYRGNTGELFF. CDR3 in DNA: TGTGCCAGCAGTGAAACCGTGGGTTACAGGGGGAACACCGGGGAGCTGTTTTTT.

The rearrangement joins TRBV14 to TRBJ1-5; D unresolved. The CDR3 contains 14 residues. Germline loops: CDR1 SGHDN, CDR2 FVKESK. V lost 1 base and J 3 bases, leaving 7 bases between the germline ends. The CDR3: CASSQGGDNQPQHF. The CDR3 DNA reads TGTGCCAGCAGCCAAGGGGGAGACAATCAGCCCCAGCATTTT.

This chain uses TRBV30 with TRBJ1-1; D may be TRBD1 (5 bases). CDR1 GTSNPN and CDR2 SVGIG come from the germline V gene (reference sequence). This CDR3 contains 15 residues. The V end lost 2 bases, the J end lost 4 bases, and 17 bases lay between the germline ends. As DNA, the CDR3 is TGTGCCTGGAGTTCAGACCCAGGGTTGGGCACTGAAGCTTTCTTT. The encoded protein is CAWSSDPGLGTEAFF.

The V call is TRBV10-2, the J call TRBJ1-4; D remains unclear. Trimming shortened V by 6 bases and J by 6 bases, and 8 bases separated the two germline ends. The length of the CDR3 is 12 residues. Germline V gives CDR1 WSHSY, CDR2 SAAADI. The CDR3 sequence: CASREADEKLFF. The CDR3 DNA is TGCGCCAGCAGGGAGGCTGATGAAAAACTGTTTTTT.

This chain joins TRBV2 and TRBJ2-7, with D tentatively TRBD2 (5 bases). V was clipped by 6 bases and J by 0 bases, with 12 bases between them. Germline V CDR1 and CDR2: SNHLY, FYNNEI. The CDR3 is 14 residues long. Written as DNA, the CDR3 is TGTGCCAGCAGGGGAGCGGTGAGCTCCTACGAGCAGTACTTC. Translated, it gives CASRGAVSSYEQYF.

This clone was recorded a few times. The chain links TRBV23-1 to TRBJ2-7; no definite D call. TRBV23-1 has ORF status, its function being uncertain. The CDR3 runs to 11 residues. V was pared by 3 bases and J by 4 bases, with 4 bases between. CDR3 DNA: TGCGCCAGCAGTCACAGGTACGAGCAGTACTTC. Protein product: CASSHRYEQYF.

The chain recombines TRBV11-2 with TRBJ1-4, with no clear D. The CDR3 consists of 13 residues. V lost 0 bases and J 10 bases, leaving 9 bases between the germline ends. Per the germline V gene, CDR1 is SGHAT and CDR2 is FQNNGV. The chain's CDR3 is CASSLDLVGKLFF. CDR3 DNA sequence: TGTGCCAGCAGCTTAGATCTCGTTGGAAAACTGTTTTTT. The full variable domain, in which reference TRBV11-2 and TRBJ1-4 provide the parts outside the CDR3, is EAGVAQSPRYKIIEKRQSVAFWCNPISGHATLYWYQQILGQGPKLLIQFQNNGVVDDSQLPKDRFSAERLKGVDSTLKIQPAKLEDSAVYLCASSLDLVGKLFFGSGTQLSVL.

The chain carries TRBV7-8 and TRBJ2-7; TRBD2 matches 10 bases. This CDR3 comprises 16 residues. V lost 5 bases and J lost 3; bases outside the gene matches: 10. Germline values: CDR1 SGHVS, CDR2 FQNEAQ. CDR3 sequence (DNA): TGTGCCAGCAGCCGTCTTCGCTCTAGCGGGAGCTACGAGCAGTACTTC. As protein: CASSRLRSSGSYEQYF.

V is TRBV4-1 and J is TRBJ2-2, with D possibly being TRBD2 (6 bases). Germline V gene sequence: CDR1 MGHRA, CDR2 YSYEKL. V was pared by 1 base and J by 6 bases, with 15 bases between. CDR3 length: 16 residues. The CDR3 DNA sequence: TGCGCCAGCAGCCAAGTTCCGGGAGAGGGAGCCGGGGAGCTGTTTTTT. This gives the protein CASSQVPGEGAGELFF.

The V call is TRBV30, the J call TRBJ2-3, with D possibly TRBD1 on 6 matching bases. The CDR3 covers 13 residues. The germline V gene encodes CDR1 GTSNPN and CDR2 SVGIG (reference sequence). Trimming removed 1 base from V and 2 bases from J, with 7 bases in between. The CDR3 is CAWSGQVTDTQYF. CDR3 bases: TGTGCCTGGAGTGGACAGGTCACAGATACGCAGTATTTT.

CDR3 sequence reads: CASRSGTNQPQHF. The CDR3 DNA is TGTGCCAGCCGGTCAGGGACCAATCAGCCCCAGCATTTT. The chain links TRBV30 to TRBJ1-5; weak D call: TRBD1 (5 bases). CDR1 is GTSNPN and CDR2 is SVGIG in the germline V gene (reference sequence). Trimming pared 8 bases from V and 3 bases from J, leaving 14 bases between. This CDR3 contains 13 residues.

The CDR3 sequence is CASTPGGNTEAFF. CDR3 DNA: TGTGCCAGCACCCCTGGCGGGAACACTGAAGCTTTCTTT. V is TRBV9 and J is TRBJ1-1; D remains unclear. Germline CDR1 SGDLS, CDR2 YYNGEE. Trimming pared 6 bases from V and 1 base from J, leaving 10 bases between. The CDR3 is made up of 13 amino acids.

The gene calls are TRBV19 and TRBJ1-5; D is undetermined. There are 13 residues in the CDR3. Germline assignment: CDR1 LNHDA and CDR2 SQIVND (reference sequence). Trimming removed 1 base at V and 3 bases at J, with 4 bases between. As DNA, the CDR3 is TGTGCCAGTAGTATAGCCTACAATCAGCCCCAGCATTTT. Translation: CASSIAYNQPQHF.

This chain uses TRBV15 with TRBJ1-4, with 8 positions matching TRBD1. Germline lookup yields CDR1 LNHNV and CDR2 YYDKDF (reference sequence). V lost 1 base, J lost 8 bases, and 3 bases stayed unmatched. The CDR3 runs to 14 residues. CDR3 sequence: CATSRARTGEKLFF. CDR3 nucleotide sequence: TGTGCCACCAGCAGAGCCAGGACAGGGGAAAAACTGTTTTTT.

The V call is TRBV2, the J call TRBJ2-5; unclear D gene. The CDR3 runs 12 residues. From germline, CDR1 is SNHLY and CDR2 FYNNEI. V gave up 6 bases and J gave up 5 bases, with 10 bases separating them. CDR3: CASSTEMETQYF. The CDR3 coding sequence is TGTGCCAGCAGCACAGAAATGGAGACCCAGTACTTC.

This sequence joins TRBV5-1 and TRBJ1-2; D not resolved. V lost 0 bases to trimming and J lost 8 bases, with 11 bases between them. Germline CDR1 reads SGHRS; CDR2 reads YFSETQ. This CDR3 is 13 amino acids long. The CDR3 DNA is TGCGCCAGCAGCTTGGAGGGTCTGAGGGGCTACACCTTC. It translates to CASSLEGLRGYTF.

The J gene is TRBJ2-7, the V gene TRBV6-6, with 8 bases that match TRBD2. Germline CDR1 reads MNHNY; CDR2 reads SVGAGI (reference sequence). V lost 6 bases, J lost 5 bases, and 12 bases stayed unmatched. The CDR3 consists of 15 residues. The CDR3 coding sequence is TGTGCCAGCAGCCGACCCAGCGGGAGAGGCGACGAGCAGTACTTC. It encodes CASSRPSGRGDEQYF.

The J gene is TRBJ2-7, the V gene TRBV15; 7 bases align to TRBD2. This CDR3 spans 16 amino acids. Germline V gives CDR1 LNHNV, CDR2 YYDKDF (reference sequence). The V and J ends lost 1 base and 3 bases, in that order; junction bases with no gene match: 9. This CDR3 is CATSRGNLAVGYEQYF. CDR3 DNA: TGTGCCACCAGCAGAGGAAATCTAGCGGTGGGCTACGAGCAGTACTTC. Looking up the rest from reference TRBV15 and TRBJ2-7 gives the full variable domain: DAMVIQNPRYQVTQFGKPVTLSCSQTLNHNVMYWYQQKSSQAPKLLFHYYDKDFNNEADTPDNFQSRRPNTSFCFLDIRSPGLGDTAMYLCATSRGNLAVGYEQYFGPGTRLTVT.

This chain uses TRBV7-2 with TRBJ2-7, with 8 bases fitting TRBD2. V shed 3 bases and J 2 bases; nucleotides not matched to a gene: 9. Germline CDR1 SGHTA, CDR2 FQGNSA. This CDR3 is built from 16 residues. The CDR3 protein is CASSLHGLAPAYEQYF. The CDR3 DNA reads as TGTGCCAGCAGCTTGCACGGACTAGCTCCTGCCTACGAGCAGTACTTC. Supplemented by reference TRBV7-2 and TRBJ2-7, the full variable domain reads GAGVSQSPSNKVTEKGKDVELRCDPISGHTALYWYRQSLGQGLEFLIYFQGNSAPDKSGLPSDRFSAERTGGSVSTLTIQRTQQEDSAVYLCASSLHGLAPAYEQYFGPGTRLTVT.

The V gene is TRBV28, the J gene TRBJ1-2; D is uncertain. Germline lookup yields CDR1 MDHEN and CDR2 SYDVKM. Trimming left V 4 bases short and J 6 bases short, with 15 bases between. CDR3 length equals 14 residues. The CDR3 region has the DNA TGTGCCAGCAGTTCGGCGAGGTTTGGACATGGCTACACCTTC. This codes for CASSSARFGHGYTF.

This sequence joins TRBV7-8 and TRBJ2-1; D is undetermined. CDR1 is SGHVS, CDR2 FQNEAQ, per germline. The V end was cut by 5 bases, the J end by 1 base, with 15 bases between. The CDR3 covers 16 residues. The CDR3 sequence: CASSPPRRWSYNEQFF. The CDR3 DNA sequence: TGTGCCAGCAGCCCCCCACGTCGGTGGTCCTACAATGAGCAGTTCTTC. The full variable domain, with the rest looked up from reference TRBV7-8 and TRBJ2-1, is GAGVSQSPRYKVAKRGQDVALRCDPISGHVSLFWYQQALGQGPEFLTYFQNEAQLDKSGLPSDRFFAERPEGSVSTLKIQRTQQEDSAVYLCASSPPRRWSYNEQFFGPGTRLTVL.

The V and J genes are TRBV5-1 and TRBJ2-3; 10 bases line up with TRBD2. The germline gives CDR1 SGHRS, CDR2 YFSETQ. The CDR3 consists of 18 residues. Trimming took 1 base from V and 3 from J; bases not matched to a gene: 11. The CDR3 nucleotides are TGCGCCAGCAGCTTGTTGGTAGGGCTAGCGGGAGATACAGATACGCAGTATTTT. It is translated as CASSLLVGLAGDTDTQYF.

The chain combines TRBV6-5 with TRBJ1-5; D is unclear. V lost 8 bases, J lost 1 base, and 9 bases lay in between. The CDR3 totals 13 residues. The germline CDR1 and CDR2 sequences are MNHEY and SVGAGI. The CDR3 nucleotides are TGTGCCAGCGGTCCAAGAAGCAATCAGCCCCAGCATTTT. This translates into CASGPRSNQPQHF.